These 13 T cell receptor beta chains were all obtained from the same sample, sequenced in a study of cytomegalovirus exposure and HLA in healthy donors. Amplification used 60 Vbeta primers and 13 Jbeta primers. Some clones are missing from TCRdb's copy, which holds only in-frame ones; the method was immunoSEQ multiplex PCR. The sample totals tens of thousands of clones. The material sequenced was PBMCs. These receptors were taken from a female donor in good health and CMV-seronegative.

The chain's CDR3 is CASSPQRETQYF. The CDR3, as DNA: TGTGCCAGCTCACCGCAGCGAGAGACCCAGTACTTC. V is TRBV18 and J is TRBJ2-5; D ambiguous. Trimming shortened V by 3 bases and J by 4 bases, and 6 bases separated the two germline ends. Germline-derived CDR1 and CDR2 are KGHSH and LQKENI. This CDR3 contains 12 residues.

V is TRBV2 and J is TRBJ1-5; TRBD1 agrees at 7 bases. V dropped 3 bases and J dropped 7; count of bases not matched to a gene: 12. The CDR3 is made up of 16 amino acids. The germline V gene has CDR1 SNHLY and CDR2 FYNNEI. CDR3 nucleotide sequence: TGTGCCAGCAGTGATTGGGGGACAGCCTCCCGACAGCCCCAGCATTTT. Its translation is CASSDWGTASRQPQHF.

The CDR3 DNA sequence: TGTGCCAGCAGCTTATCTTCTGGTTCCGGTGAGCAGTTCTTC. The encoded protein is CASSLSSGSGEQFF. V gene TRBV7-3 combines with J gene TRBJ2-1; D is unresolved. The CDR3 runs to 14 residues. The germline V and J ends were trimmed by 2 bases and 9 bases, with 14 bases remaining between them. The germline gives CDR1 SGHTA, CDR2 FQGTGA.

The V gene is TRBV6-6, the J gene TRBJ2-1, with 7 positions matching TRBD1. The germline V gene has CDR1 MNHNY and CDR2 SVGAGI (reference sequence). V lost 2 bases to trimming and J lost 5 bases; unmatched junction nucleotides: 3. The length of the CDR3 is 14 residues. In nucleotides, the CDR3 is TGTGCCAGCAGTTACGGGACAGTCAACAATGAGCAGTTCTTC. Its protein product is CASSYGTVNNEQFF.

The chain recombines TRBV28 with TRBJ1-2, with D unclear. V was trimmed by 5 bases and J by 2 bases, leaving 15 bases between them. Germline V lookup: CDR1 MDHEN, CDR2 SYDVKM. The CDR3 loop spans 15 amino acids. The CDR3 region is CASSTAPGGNYGYTF. The CDR3 DNA reads TGTGCCAGCAGTACAGCCCCAGGCGGGAACTATGGCTACACCTTC.

V is TRBV30 and J is TRBJ2-2; 9 positions agree with TRBD1. Germline trimming cut 3 bases from V and 6 bases from J; bases unmatched to any gene: 14. Per the germline V gene, CDR1 is GTSNPN and CDR2 is SVGIG (reference sequence). The CDR3 totals 17 residues. CDR3 loop: CAWSRDRVRLGAGELFF. DNA for the CDR3: TGTGCCTGGAGCCGGGACAGGGTCCGTTTGGGCGCCGGGGAGCTGTTTTTT.

This chain joins TRBV19 and TRBJ2-3, with 11 nucleotides matching TRBD2. J was trimmed by 1 base and V by 3 bases; bases with no gene match: 3. The germline V gene has CDR1 LNHDA and CDR2 SQIVND (reference sequence). The CDR3 contains 16 residues. The CDR3 region is CASSILAGGRTDTQYF. The CDR3 DNA sequence: TGTGCCAGTAGTATCCTAGCGGGGGGACGCACAGATACGCAGTATTTT.

The V and J genes are TRBV18 and TRBJ2-2; TRBD1 might be the D (6 bases). V lost 3 bases and J lost 2, with 10 bases in between. This CDR3 region has 15 residues. Looked up from germline, CDR1 is KGHSH and CDR2 is LQKENI. The CDR3 reads CASSPAQGNTGELFF. The CDR3 nucleotides are TGTGCCAGCTCACCGGCACAGGGTAACACCGGGGAGCTGTTTTTT.

The rearrangement links TRBV9 to TRBJ1-1; the D gene is possibly TRBD1 (6 bases). CDR3 length: 16 amino acids. Germline CDR1 and CDR2: SGDLS and YYNGEE. Trimming cost V 3 bases and J 1 base, with 16 bases left between them. CDR3 loop: CASSAAPGGANTEAFF. Here the CDR3 DNA reads TGTGCCAGCAGCGCTGCCCCGGGGGGGGCGAACACTGAAGCTTTCTTT.

The V and J genes are TRBV12-5 and TRBJ2-7; D unclear. The CDR3 spans 12 residues. The germline V and J ends were trimmed by 2 bases and 0 bases, with 2 bases remaining between them. In germline, CDR1 is LGHNT, CDR2 FRNRAP. CDR3 amino acids: CASGLYSYEQYF. DNA for the CDR3: TGTGCTAGTGGTTTGTACTCCTACGAGCAGTACTTC. Full variable domain (outside the CDR3, taken from reference TRBV12-5 and TRBJ2-7): DARVTQTPRHKVTEMGQEVTMRCQPILGHNTVFWYRQTMMQGLELLAYFRNRAPLDDSGMPKDRFSAEMPDATLATLKIQPSEPRDSAVYFCASGLYSYEQYFGPGTRLTVT.

V is TRBV19 and J is TRBJ2-7, with TRBD1 matching over 9 bases. V was clipped by 6 bases and J by 1 base; unmatched bases: 4. The CDR3 is made up of 14 amino acids. Germline V CDR1 and CDR2: LNHDA, SQIVND (reference sequence). CDR3 loop: CASRRTGASYEQYF. CDR3 bases: TGTGCCAGTAGAAGGACAGGGGCATCCTACGAGCAGTACTTC.

The chain is built from TRBV18 and TRBJ1-1; 7 positions agree with TRBD1. V lost 2 bases and J lost 6; bases outside the gene matches: 12. There are 16 residues in the CDR3. Germline CDR1 KGHSH, CDR2 LQKENI. The CDR3 DNA reads as TGTGCCAGCTCACCAGGGGACAGCCCCTATAGCGCTGAAGCTTTCTTT. As protein: CASSPGDSPYSAEAFF.

V gene TRBV7-8 combines with J gene TRBJ1-1, with D unresolved. This CDR3 contains 13 residues. V shed 6 bases and J shed 1 base, with 9 bases lying between them. Germline-derived CDR1 and CDR2 are SGHVS and FQNEAQ. The CDR3 reads CASSFTGNTEAFF. The DNA of the CDR3 is TGTGCCAGCAGTTTCACGGGGAACACTGAAGCTTTCTTT.